This TCR beta chain stems from a study of T cell responses to AZD1222 COVID-19 vaccine. This CDR3 contains 14 residues. Assay used: immunoSEQ multiplex PCR; TCRdb lists only in-frame clones, some missing. The sample lists 90,000 or so clones; about 91% were seen once. This clone was picked up a small number of times. Its antigen is unknown. The study's findings and limits: All repertoire sampling was performed exclusively after the peak T cell response. Unmutated variant regions are reportedly the target of nearly half of TCRs that are spike-specific. Spike-specific TCR breadth rose after two AZD1222 doses, and depth rose as well.

The TCR originated in an adult who received the AZD1222 COVID-19 vaccine. The gene calls are TRBV21-1 and TRBJ1-2; the D call in the table, TRBD1, was not verified against the DNA. TRBV21-1 is reported as a pseudogene. Material: peripheral blood, obtained 28 days after the second AZD1222 dose. CDR3 residues: CASSKGGDRDGYTF. CDR3 nucleotides: TGTGCCAGCAGCAAAGGAGGAGACAGGGATGGCTACACCTTC.